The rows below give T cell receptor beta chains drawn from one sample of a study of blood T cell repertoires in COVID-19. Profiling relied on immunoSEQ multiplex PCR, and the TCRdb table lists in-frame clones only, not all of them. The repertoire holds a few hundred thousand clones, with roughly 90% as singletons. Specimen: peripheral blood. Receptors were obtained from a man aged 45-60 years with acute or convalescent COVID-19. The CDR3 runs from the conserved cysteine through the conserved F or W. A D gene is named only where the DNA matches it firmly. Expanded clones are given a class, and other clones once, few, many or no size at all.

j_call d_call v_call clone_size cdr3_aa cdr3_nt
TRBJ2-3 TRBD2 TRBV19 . CASTLAGGGDTQYF TGTGCCAGTACCCTAGCGGGGGGAGGGGATACGCAGTATTTT
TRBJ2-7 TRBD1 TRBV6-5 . CASSYWDRAGEQYF TGTGCCAGCAGTTATTGGGACAGGGCGGGGGAGCAGTACTTC
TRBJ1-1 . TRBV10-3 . CAISEGGWRGSTEAFF TGTGCCATCAGTGAGGGGGGGTGGCGGGGATCCACTGAAGCTTTCTTT
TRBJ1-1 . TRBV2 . CASSGRDKNTEAFF TGTGCCAGCAGTGGCAGGGACAAAAACACTGAAGCTTTCTTT
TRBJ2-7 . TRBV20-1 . CSASPLYEQYF TGCAGTGCTAGTCCCCTCTACGAGCAGTACTTC
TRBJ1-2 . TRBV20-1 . CSASPGNGYTF TGCAGTGCCAGCCCAGGGAATGGCTACACCTTC
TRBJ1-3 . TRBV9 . CASSLTEGFDGRSGNTIYF TGTGCCAGCAGCTTAACGGAGGGTTTTGACGGTCGCTCTGGAAACACCATATATTTT
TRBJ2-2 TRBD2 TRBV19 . CASSTSGGATGELFF TGTGCCAGTAGTACCAGCGGGGGGGCAACCGGGGAGCTGTTTTTT
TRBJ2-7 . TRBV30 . CAWTSTYEQYF TGTGCCTGGACTAGCACCTACGAGCAGTACTTC
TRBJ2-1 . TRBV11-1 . CASSLKRQHNEQFF TGTGCCAGCAGCTTAAAGAGGCAGCACAATGAGCAGTTCTTC
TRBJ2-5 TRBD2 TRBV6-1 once CASTEGLAGGETQYF TGTGCCAGCACTGAAGGGCTAGCGGGGGGGGAGACCCAGTACTTC
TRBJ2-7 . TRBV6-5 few CAARLSYEQYF TGTGCCGCAAGACTGAGTTACGAGCAGTACTTC
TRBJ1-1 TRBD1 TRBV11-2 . CASSLGQGTRTEAFF TGTGCCAGCAGCTTGGGACAGGGAACGAGGACTGAAGCTTTCTTT
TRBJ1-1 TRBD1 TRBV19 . CASSIPRQGTEAFF TGTGCCAGTAGTATACCCCGACAGGGTACTGAAGCTTTCTTT
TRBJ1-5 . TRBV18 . CASSPRQVGNQPQHF TGTGCCAGCTCACCAAGGCAGGTGGGCAATCAGCCCCAGCATTTT
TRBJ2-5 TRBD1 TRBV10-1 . CASSAGQGGGQETQYF TGCGCCAGCAGCGCGGGACAGGGAGGCGGACAAGAGACCCAGTACTTC
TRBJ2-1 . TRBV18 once CASSPTTDNEQFF TGTGCCAGCTCACCCACGACAGACAATGAGCAGTTCTTC
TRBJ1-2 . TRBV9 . CASSKVTQGVYGYTF TGTGCCAGCAGTAAAGTGACACAGGGAGTCTATGGCTACACCTTC
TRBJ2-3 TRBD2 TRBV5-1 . CASLAGDTDTQYF TGCGCCAGCCTGGCGGGAGACACAGATACGCAGTATTTT
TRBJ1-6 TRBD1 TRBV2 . CASSVGRGPLHF TGTGCCAGCAGTGTGGGCAGGGGGCCCCTCCACTTT
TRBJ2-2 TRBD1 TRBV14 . CASSPQTGAGELFF TGTGCCAGCAGCCCACAGACAGGGGCCGGGGAGCTGTTTTTT
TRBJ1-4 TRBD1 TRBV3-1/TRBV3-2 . CASSQVPLTGITTNEKLFF TGTGCCAGCAGCCAAGTTCCCTTGACAGGGATCACAACTAATGAAAAACTGTTTTTT
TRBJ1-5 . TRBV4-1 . CASSQEGVGDQPQHF TGCGCCAGCAGCCAAGAGGGCGTCGGGGATCAGCCCCAGCATTTT
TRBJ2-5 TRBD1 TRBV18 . CATSGTAQETQYF TGTGCCACCTCCGGGACAGCACAAGAGACCCAGTACTTC
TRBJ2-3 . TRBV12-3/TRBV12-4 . CASSSYTDTQYF TGTGCCAGCAGTTCCTACACAGATACGCAGTATTTT
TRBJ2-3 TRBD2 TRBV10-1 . CASSELASGDTDTQYF TGCGCCAGCAGTGAGTTGGCTAGCGGGGACACAGATACGCAGTATTTT
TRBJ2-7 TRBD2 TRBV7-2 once CASSLRRETYEQYF TGTGCCAGCAGCTTACGGCGGGAGACCTACGAGCAGTACTTC
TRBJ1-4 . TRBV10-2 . CASSEIAGARGEKLFF TGCGCCAGCAGTGAGATTGCTGGAGCGAGGGGGGAAAAACTGTTTTTT
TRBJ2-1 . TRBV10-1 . CASSEQVAGSNEQFF TGCGCCAGCAGTGAGCAAGTAGCCGGTAGCAATGAGCAGTTCTTC
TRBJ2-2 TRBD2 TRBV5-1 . CASSIGAGGRGTGELFF TGCGCCAGCAGCATCGGAGCGGGGGGCCGTGGGACCGGGGAGCTGTTTTTT
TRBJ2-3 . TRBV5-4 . CASSLVPKPTDTQYF TGTGCCAGCAGCTTGGTGCCGAAGCCCACAGATACGCAGTATTTT
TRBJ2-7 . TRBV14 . CASSQIVSPAPYEQYF TGTGCCAGCAGCCAAATAGTGTCACCCGCTCCCTACGAGCAGTACTTC
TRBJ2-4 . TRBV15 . CATSRDPQVAKNIQYF TGTGCCACCAGCAGAGACCCACAGGTTGCCAAAAACATTCAGTACTTC
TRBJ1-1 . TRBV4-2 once CASSQASGLNTEAFF TGTGCCAGCAGCCAAGCATCAGGGCTGAACACTGAAGCTTTCTTT
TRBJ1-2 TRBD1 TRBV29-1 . CSGGTGNGYTF TGCAGCGGAGGGACAGGGAATGGCTACACCTTC
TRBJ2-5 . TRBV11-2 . CASSLRQWETQYF TGTGCCAGCAGCTTGAGACAGTGGGAGACCCAGTACTTC
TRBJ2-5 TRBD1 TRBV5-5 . CASSFLTGGHRETQYF TGTGCCAGCAGCTTCCTGACAGGGGGGCACCGAGAGACCCAGTACTTC
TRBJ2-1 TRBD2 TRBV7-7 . CASSWVRGGEQFF TGTGCTAGCAGCTGGGTTCGGGGGGGCGAGCAGTTCTTC
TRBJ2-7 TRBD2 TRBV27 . CASRRLAGPYEQYF TGTGCCAGCAGGCGACTAGCGGGGCCCTACGAGCAGTACTTC
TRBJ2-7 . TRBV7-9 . CASSLGGGSSYEQYF TGTGCCAGCAGCTTAGGCGGGGGCAGCTCCTACGAGCAGTACTTC
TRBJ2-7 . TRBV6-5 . CASVRGPWHEQYF TGTGCCAGCGTCAGGGGTCCGTGGCACGAGCAGTACTTC
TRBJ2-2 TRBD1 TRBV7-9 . CASSLPGQTNTGELFF TGTGCCAGCAGCTTGCCGGGACAGACGAACACCGGGGAGCTGTTTTTT
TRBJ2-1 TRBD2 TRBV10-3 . CAIRTSGGPYNEQFF TGTGCCATCCGTACTAGCGGGGGCCCCTACAATGAGCAGTTCTTC
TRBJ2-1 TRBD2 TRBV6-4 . CASGASGGPEQFF TGTGCCAGCGGGGCTAGCGGGGGGCCTGAGCAGTTCTTC